The rows below give T cell receptor beta chains drawn from one sample of a study of blood T cell repertoires in COVID-19. The method was immunoSEQ multiplex PCR; TCRdb's version includes in-frame clones alone and lacks a portion of them. The repertoire holds approximately 160,000 clones, over 60% seen once, with roughly 3.6% in the top ten. Sequenced input: peripheral blood. These receptors all come from a woman at least 80 years old with acute or convalescent COVID-19. Each CDR3 is given with its conserved first and last residue. The D gene is left open where the match is weak. Some rows mark clone size as missing; the rest say once, few, many or name a class of expanded clone.

J | V | size | D | CDR3 | DNA
TRBJ2-1 | TRBV4-1 | . | . | CASSQDSDFAREQFF | TGCGCCAGCAGCCAAGATTCCGACTTTGCTCGTGAGCAGTTCTTC
TRBJ1-1 | TRBV12-5 | few | TRBD1 | CASGLVYGTGGYTEAFF | TGTGCTAGTGGTTTGGTATACGGGACAGGGGGTTACACTGAAGCTTTCTTT
TRBJ2-2 | TRBV6-6 | . | TRBD2 | CASSPRGGGSGVTGELFF | TGTGCCAGCAGTCCCCGCGGCGGCGGGAGTGGTGTCACCGGGGAGCTGTTTTTT
TRBJ2-5 | TRBV7-8 | . | . | CASSPRRIPETQYF | TGTGCCAGCAGCCCTCGCAGGATTCCAGAGACCCAGTACTTC
TRBJ1-2 | TRBV21-1 | . | . | CASSKAETGGEGGLLGYTF | TGTGCCAGCAGCAAAGCAGAGACAGGGGGAGAGGGAGGTCTTCTGGGCTACACCTTC
TRBJ2-7 | TRBV11-2 | . | . | CASSAGIRYEQYF | TGTGCCAGCAGCGCCGGGATTCGGTACGAGCAGTACTTC
TRBJ2-3 | TRBV5-8 | . | TRBD2 | CASSKGGASTDTQYF | TGTGCCAGCAGCAAGGGAGGGGCTAGCACAGATACGCAGTATTTT
TRBJ2-7 | TRBV2 | . | TRBD2 | CASSERGTSYEQYF | TGTGCCAGCAGTGAGCGGGGGACCTCCTACGAGCAGTACTTC
TRBJ2-4 | TRBV25-1 | . | TRBD2 | CASSESSGGAKNIQYF | TGTGCCAGCAGTGAAAGTAGCGGGGGAGCCAAAAACATTCAGTACTTC
TRBJ2-2 | TRBV5-1 | . | . | CASSSPFVSGELFF | TGCGCCAGCAGCTCCCCCTTTGTGTCTGGGGAGCTGTTTTTT
TRBJ1-4 | TRBV2 | . | TRBD1 | CASRDRAGDEKLFF | TGTGCCAGCAGGGACAGGGCGGGTGATGAAAAACTGTTTTTT
TRBJ1-1 | TRBV20-1 | . | . | CSASVSPSGTEAFF | TGCAGTGCTAGTGTGTCCCCGAGCGGCACTGAAGCTTTCTTT
TRBJ1-2 | TRBV19 | . | . | CASSQIGVWSYTF | TGTGCCAGTAGTCAAATCGGGGTCTGGAGCTACACCTTC
TRBJ1-2 | TRBV29-1 | . | . | CSVEGERGSNYGYTF | TGCAGCGTTGAAGGTGAGAGGGGGTCCAACTATGGCTACACCTTC
TRBJ2-1 | TRBV5-1 | . | TRBD1 | CASSPGQGAGNEQFF | TGCGCCAGCAGCCCAGGACAGGGGGCTGGGAATGAGCAGTTCTTC
TRBJ1-2 | TRBV9 | . | . | CASSVLDNTGYGYTF | TGTGCCAGCAGCGTATTAGACAACACAGGCTATGGCTACACCTTC
TRBJ1-5 | TRBV3-1/TRBV3-2 | . | . | CASSQHNQPQHF | TGTGCCAGCAGCCAACATAATCAGCCCCAGCATTTT
TRBJ1-1 | TRBV7-2 | . | TRBD1 | CASSPDRGEEAFF | TGTGCCAGCAGCCCTGACAGGGGGGAAGAAGCTTTCTTT
TRBJ1-5 | TRBV6-5 | . | TRBD1 | CASTSGGRQPQHF | TGTGCCAGCACGTCAGGGGGACGTCAGCCCCAGCATTTT
TRBJ2-2 | TRBV18 | . | . | CASSPIEGDTGELFF | TGTGCCAGCTCACCAATTGAGGGTGACACCGGGGAGCTGTTTTTT
TRBJ2-5 | TRBV3-1/TRBV3-2 | few | TRBD1 | CASSPGQGGETQYF | TGTGCCAGCAGCCCCGGACAGGGTGGGGAGACCCAGTACTTC
TRBJ1-1 | TRBV6-1 | few | . | CASSYASLGGAFF | TGTGCCAGCAGTTATGCGTCTCTTGGTGGTGCTTTCTTT
TRBJ1-6 | TRBV10-3 | once | . | CAINRGQQSPLHF | TGTGCCATCAATCGCGGGCAGCAATCACCCCTCCACTTT
TRBJ2-7 | TRBV7-3 | . | TRBD1 | CASSNGQGYEQYF | TGTGCCAGCAGCAACGGACAGGGTTACGAGCAGTACTTC
TRBJ1-1 | TRBV6-5 | few | . | CASSYLSTGMNTEAFF | TGTGCCAGCAGTTATTTGTCTACGGGAATGAACACTGAAGCTTTCTTT
TRBJ2-3 | TRBV6-1 | few | . | CASSEAGFGAGTQYF | TGTGCCAGCAGTGAAGCTGGTTTCGGTGCGGGGACGCAGTATTTT
TRBJ1-2 | TRBV30 | . | . | CAWSALHGGRGYTF | TGTGCCTGGAGTGCGTTACATGGGGGCCGGGGCTACACCTTC
TRBJ2-7 | TRBV7-2 | once | TRBD2 | CASSWGTSGPYEQYF | TGTGCCAGCAGCTGGGGGACTAGCGGACCCTACGAGCAGTACTTC
TRBJ1-2 | TRBV19 | . | . | CASSTDRPYGYTF | TGTGCCAGTAGCACCGACAGGCCCTATGGCTACACCTTC
TRBJ1-6 | TRBV30 | . | . | CAGQSSYNSPLHF | TGTGCCGGGCAGAGCTCCTATAATTCACCCCTCCACTTT
TRBJ2-1 | TRBV18 | . | TRBD1 | CASSPTGGRFINEQFF | TGTGCCAGCTCACCGACAGGGGGCCGTTTTATCAATGAGCAGTTCTTC
TRBJ1-5 | TRBV20-1 | . | . | CSASFQFNQPQHF | TGCAGTGCTAGTTTCCAGTTCAATCAGCCCCAGCATTTT